This TCR beta chain appears in the sequencing data of a study of technical replicates of blood from a handful of donors. Generated by immunoSEQ multiplex PCR, the TCRdb table keeps only in-frame clones and is missing some. The repertoire includes around 61,000 clones, around 97% of them detected once, and approximately 0.18% sits in the top ten. V was pared by 8 bases and J by 8 bases, with 6 bases between. CDR1 is SGHTA, CDR2 FQGNSA, per germline. The CDR3 totals 9 residues. This clone was recorded once. The sequenced sample was T cells isolated from PBMCs. This TCR was sampled from a human donor in good health. The chain recombines TRBV7-2 with TRBJ1-2, with D unclear. CDR3 DNA: TGTGCCAGCTCTAGGGGCTACACCTTC. Its protein product is CASSRGYTF.